A single T cell receptor beta chain is shown here with its context. The record originates from a study of blood T cell repertoires in COVID-19. In the authors' workflow: Estimated nucleated cell counts came from reference gene primer amplification. The data were produced by immunoSEQ multiplex PCR, yet TCRdb's version contains in-frame clones alone and is incomplete. Clonal size and the V and J genes are those of that table, whereas D and trimming came from the DNA. Among around 430,000 clones listed, about 87% were seen once. Recruits, aged roughly 18 to 95 years, lived in some 25 US areas. Participants had their cohort set by participant-reported clinical history. V lost 4 bases to trimming and J lost 7 bases, with 13 bases between them. Germline V CDR1 and CDR2: MNHEY, SVGAGI. The length of the CDR3 is 13 residues.

The V and J genes are TRBV6-5 and TRBJ1-2, with a possible D match to TRBD1 (6 bases). Input material: PBMCs or T cells enriched from blood (not recorded which). This TCR was recovered from a woman aged 45-59 years who had recovered from COVID-19. The CDR3 here is CASSSSDSLGYTF. The CDR3 bases are TGTGCCAGCAGTTCGTCGGACAGCCTTGGCTACACCTTC.